A selection of T cell receptor beta chains follows, all from one sample in a study of regulatory T cells in long-lasting Graves disease. TCRdb redid the calling of the multiplex PCR reads with MiXCR, one entry per CDR3 protein. The sample shows some 600,000 distinct CDR3 sequences, about 16% of them seen only once. Another study also made use of these data, one on T cells in Graves' hyperthyroidism and ophthalmopathy.

Sample: peripheral blood mononuclear cells (PBMCs), taken at new diagnosis, from a patient treated with antithyroid drugs. These receptors were obtained from a man between 18 and 29 years old with Graves disease. CDR3s include the opening cysteine and the closing phenylalanine or tryptophan. The D gene is left open where the match is weak. Rows give clone size only sometimes, using once, few, many, or a class for an expanded clone.

v_gene: TRBV11-3; abundance: few; j_gene: TRBJ2-1; d_gene: TRBD2; CDR3nt: TGTGCCAGCAGCCAAGCGTCAGCCGGCGGGAGACCCCATGAGCAGTTCTTC; CDR3aa: CASSQASAGGRPHEQFF
v_gene: TRBV11-2; abundance: many; j_gene: TRBJ2-1; d_gene: -; CDR3nt: TGTGCCAGCAGCTTAGTTGCGGGATTTAGCAATGAGCAGTTCTTC; CDR3aa: CASSLVAGFSNEQFF
v_gene: TRBV15; abundance: few; j_gene: TRBJ2-6; d_gene: -; CDR3nt: TGTGCCACCAGCGGAGGGAGGGGGGCCAACGTCCTGACTTTC; CDR3aa: CATSGGRGANVLTF
v_gene: TRBV2; abundance: -; j_gene: TRBJ2-1; d_gene: -; CDR3nt: TGTGCCAGCAGTGAAGTTGAGGCAGGGAAACGTGAGCAGTTCTTC; CDR3aa: CASSEVEAGKREQFF
v_gene: TRBV11-2; abundance: many; j_gene: TRBJ2-1; d_gene: -; CDR3nt: TGTGCCAGCAGCCCCCCAAAGGGCGGGGTGAGCTCCTACAATGAGCAGTTCTTC; CDR3aa: CASSPPKGGVSSYNEQFF
v_gene: TRBV30; abundance: -; j_gene: TRBJ1-4; d_gene: -; CDR3nt: TGTGCCTGGCAGGGGACACTGGGAAGACGTGAAAAACTGTTTTTT; CDR3aa: CAWQGTLGRREKLFF
v_gene: TRBV12-3/TRBV12-4; abundance: many; j_gene: TRBJ2-7; d_gene: TRBD1; CDR3nt: TGTGCCAGCAGTAACAGGGGCACCACCCGACTTTACGAGCAGTACTTC; CDR3aa: CASSNRGTTRLYEQYF
v_gene: TRBV28; abundance: many; j_gene: TRBJ2-7; d_gene: -; CDR3nt: TGTGCCAGCAGTCCTAGCGCGCACTCCTACGAGCAGTACTTC; CDR3aa: CASSPSAHSYEQYF
v_gene: TRBV6-1; abundance: few; j_gene: TRBJ2-3; d_gene: -; CDR3nt: TGTGCCAGCACTGGTGACGGGGATACGCAGTATTTT; CDR3aa: CASTGDGDTQYF
v_gene: TRBV5-1; abundance: many; j_gene: TRBJ2-1; d_gene: TRBD2; CDR3nt: TGCGCCAGCAGCTTGCTTGCGCTAGCGGGATTAGGTGAGCAGTTCTTC; CDR3aa: CASSLLALAGLGEQFF
v_gene: TRBV6-1; abundance: few; j_gene: TRBJ2-1; d_gene: -; CDR3nt: TGTGCCAGCAGTCTTAGCAGCGATGAGCAGTTCTTC; CDR3aa: CASSLSSDEQFF
v_gene: TRBV7-3; abundance: many; j_gene: TRBJ2-3; d_gene: -; CDR3nt: TGTGCCAGCAGCCAGAGCGGGAGCACAGATACGCAGTATTTT; CDR3aa: CASSQSGSTDTQYF
v_gene: TRBV7-8; abundance: -; j_gene: TRBJ1-6; d_gene: TRBD1; CDR3nt: TGTGCCAGCAGCGTCCGGGACAGTAATTCACCCCTCCACTTT; CDR3aa: CASSVRDSNSPLHF
v_gene: TRBV5-1; abundance: few; j_gene: TRBJ2-7; d_gene: -; CDR3nt: TGCGCCAGCAGCCCTAGGGCTAGCTCCTCCTACGAGCAGTACTTC; CDR3aa: CASSPRASSSYEQYF
v_gene: TRBV24-1; abundance: few; j_gene: TRBJ1-5; d_gene: -; CDR3nt: TGTGCCACCAGTGTAAGGGATAGCAATCAGCCCCAGCATTTT; CDR3aa: CATSVRDSNQPQHF
v_gene: TRBV5-1; abundance: many; j_gene: TRBJ2-7; d_gene: TRBD2; CDR3nt: TGCGCCAGCAATCCTAGCGGTTCCTACGAGCAGTACTTC; CDR3aa: CASNPSGSYEQYF
v_gene: TRBV19; abundance: few; j_gene: TRBJ2-1; d_gene: TRBD1; CDR3nt: TGTGCCAGTAGTATTCTAGGACAGGGGGGCAATGAGCAGTTCTTC; CDR3aa: CASSILGQGGNEQFF
v_gene: TRBV6-2/TRBV6-3; abundance: few; j_gene: TRBJ2-7; d_gene: -; CDR3nt: TGTGCCAGCAGTTACCCCAACCAAGATCAGTACTTC; CDR3aa: CASSYPNQDQYF
v_gene: TRBV28; abundance: many; j_gene: TRBJ2-7; d_gene: -; CDR3nt: TGTGCCAGCAAAAACCTCCGGGAGACGGAATACGAGCAGTACTTC; CDR3aa: CASKNLRETEYEQYF
v_gene: TRBV5-6; abundance: few; j_gene: TRBJ2-7; d_gene: TRBD1; CDR3nt: TGTGCCAGCAGCCTACCGGGACAGGTCTACGAGCAGTACTTC; CDR3aa: CASSLPGQVYEQYF
v_gene: TRBV5-1; abundance: many; j_gene: TRBJ1-4; d_gene: TRBD1; CDR3nt: TGCGCCAGCAGCCCGGACAGGGGGCCAACTAATGAAAAACTGTTTTTT; CDR3aa: CASSPDRGPTNEKLFF
v_gene: TRBV11-2; abundance: many; j_gene: TRBJ1-1; d_gene: -; CDR3nt: TGTGCCAGCAGCTTAGAACGTCGGTTTGAAGCTTTCTTT; CDR3aa: CASSLERRFEAFF
v_gene: TRBV7-9; abundance: -; j_gene: TRBJ1-2; d_gene: -; CDR3nt: TGTGCCAGCAGCGCCTCTGAGACCTATGGCTACACCTTC; CDR3aa: CASSASETYGYTF
v_gene: TRBV5-1; abundance: -; j_gene: TRBJ1-4; d_gene: -; CDR3nt: TGCGCCAGCAGCTCACAGGGTGATAGTGAAAAACTGTTTTTT; CDR3aa: CASSSQGDSEKLFF
v_gene: TRBV6-2/TRBV6-3; abundance: many; j_gene: TRBJ2-1; d_gene: TRBD2; CDR3nt: TGTGCCAGCAGTTACATGACTAGCGGGATAGGATCCTACAATGAGCAGTTCTTC; CDR3aa: CASSYMTSGIGSYNEQFF
v_gene: TRBV6-1; abundance: -; j_gene: TRBJ1-1; d_gene: -; CDR3nt: TGTGCCAGCAGTCCACCGGGAGGCTTGGGCACTGAAGCTTTCTTT; CDR3aa: CASSPPGGLGTEAFF
v_gene: TRBV12-3/TRBV12-4; abundance: few; j_gene: TRBJ2-1; d_gene: TRBD2; CDR3nt: TGTGCCAGCAGGGGTGGGCGGGAGGCTACTTACAATGAGCAGTTCTTC; CDR3aa: CASRGGREATYNEQFF
v_gene: TRBV7-9; abundance: few; j_gene: TRBJ1-5; d_gene: TRBD1; CDR3nt: TGTGCCAGCAGCTCCTCGACAGGGCGCAATCAGCCCCAGCATTTT; CDR3aa: CASSSSTGRNQPQHF
v_gene: TRBV27; abundance: once; j_gene: TRBJ2-1; d_gene: TRBD2; CDR3nt: TGTGCCAGCAGTTCCCTTGCGACTAGCGGATACAATGAGCAGTTCTTC; CDR3aa: CASSSLATSGYNEQFF
v_gene: TRBV27; abundance: many; j_gene: TRBJ2-7; d_gene: TRBD2; CDR3nt: TGTGCCAGCAGGCTGGGAACTAGCGGGAGCCACGAGCAGTACTTC; CDR3aa: CASRLGTSGSHEQYF